The present TCR beta chain was sequenced within a study of CD8 T cells in Susac syndrome. Reverse transcription of 0.5 to 1 ug RNA used random hexamers. Using its own MiXCR run on the immunoSEQ multiplex PCR reads, TCRdb lists one record per CDR3 protein. The table has 160,000 or so distinct CDR3 sequences, nearly 97% seen once. This CDR3 comprises 13 residues. CDR1 and CDR2 (germline): MNHEY, SMNVEV (reference sequence). The ends lost 7 bases at V and 3 bases at J; junction bases unmatched: 3. This clonotype was counted once. Material for sequencing was CD8+ T cells from PBMCs. The chain recombines TRBV27 with TRBJ2-7, with 10 bases aligning to TRBD1. The source of this sequence is a human donor with multiple sclerosis. CDR3 sequence: CASIGQGDYEQYV. The CDR3, as DNA: TGTGCCAGCATTGGACAGGGGGACTACGAGCAGTACGTC.